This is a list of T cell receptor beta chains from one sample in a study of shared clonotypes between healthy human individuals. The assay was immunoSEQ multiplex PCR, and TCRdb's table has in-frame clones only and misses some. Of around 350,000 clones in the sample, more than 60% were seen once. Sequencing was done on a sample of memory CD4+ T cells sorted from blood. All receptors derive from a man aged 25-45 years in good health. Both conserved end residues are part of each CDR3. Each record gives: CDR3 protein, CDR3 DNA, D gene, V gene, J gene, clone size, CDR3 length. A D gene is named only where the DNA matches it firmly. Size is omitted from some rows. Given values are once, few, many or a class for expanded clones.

CDR3: CASRPESNYGYTF
DNA: TGCGCCAGTCGGCCAGAGTCTAACTATGGCTACACCTTC
D: .
V: TRBV5-1
J: TRBJ1-2
size: .
length: 13

CDR3: CASSHLHTQYF
DNA: TGCGCCAGCAGCCATCTCCATACGCAGTATTTT
D: .
V: TRBV4-3
J: TRBJ2-3
size: .
length: 11

CDR3: CASCELVSSYNEQFF
DNA: TGTGCCAGCTGCGAACTAGTCAGCTCCTACAATGAGCAGTTCTTC
D: .
V: TRBV7-2
J: TRBJ2-1
size: .
length: 15

CDR3: CASSLQRGQGSNTEAFF
DNA: TGTGCCAGCAGCTTACAAAGGGGTCAGGGATCGAACACTGAAGCTTTCTTT
D: .
V: TRBV7-9
J: TRBJ1-1
size: .
length: 17

CDR3: CASSPGQYNEQFF
DNA: TGTGCCAGCAGCCCGGGACAGTACAATGAGCAGTTCTTC
D: TRBD1
V: TRBV5-6
J: TRBJ2-1
size: .
length: 13

CDR3: CASSLRAGYNIQYF
DNA: TGTGCCAGCAGCTTGAGGGCAGGCTACAACATTCAGTACTTC
D: .
V: TRBV5-6
J: TRBJ2-4
size: .
length: 14

CDR3: CASSLGQGTTDTQYF
DNA: TGTGCCAGCAGCTTAGGACAGGGGACCACAGATACGCAGTATTTT
D: TRBD1
V: TRBV7-8
J: TRBJ2-3
size: .
length: 15

CDR3: CASSPSGLSNEQFF
DNA: TGTGCCAGCTCACCATCGGGACTGTCTAATGAGCAGTTCTTC
D: .
V: TRBV18
J: TRBJ2-1
size: .
length: 14

CDR3: CASSSGGWGMGNQPQHF
DNA: TGTGCCAGCAGTTCCGGGGGATGGGGAATGGGCAATCAGCCCCAGCATTTT
D: .
V: TRBV28
J: TRBJ1-5
size: .
length: 17

CDR3: CASSPKGNGNQPQHF
DNA: TGTGCCAGCAGTCCTAAGGGAAATGGCAATCAGCCCCAGCATTTT
D: .
V: TRBV6-5
J: TRBJ1-5
size: many
length: 15

CDR3: CASSQLAKNIQYF
DNA: TGTGCCAGCAGCCAGCTAGCCAAAAACATTCAGTACTTC
D: .
V: TRBV28
J: TRBJ2-4
size: few
length: 13

CDR3: CASSISTGLEQYF
DNA: TGTGCCAGTAGTATTTCGACAGGTTTGGAGCAGTACTTC
D: .
V: TRBV19
J: TRBJ2-7
size: many
length: 13

CDR3: CASSQGTPGPRTGYTF
DNA: TGCGCCAGCAGCCAAGGAACCCCGGGACCCCGGACCGGCTACACCTTC
D: .
V: TRBV4-1
J: TRBJ1-2
size: .
length: 16

CDR3: CASSLAGGHYNEQFF
DNA: TGTGCCAGCAGCTTAGCGGGAGGGCACTACAATGAGCAGTTCTTC
D: TRBD2
V: TRBV7-7
J: TRBJ2-1
size: .
length: 15

CDR3: CASSLGLAGLQETQYF
DNA: TGCGCCAGCAGCTTGGGACTAGCGGGCCTCCAAGAGACCCAGTACTTC
D: TRBD2
V: TRBV5-1
J: TRBJ2-5
size: .
length: 16

CDR3: CASSLERVAYNEQFF
DNA: TGTGCCAGCAGTTTAGAGCGAGTAGCTTACAATGAGCAGTTCTTC
D: .
V: TRBV27
J: TRBJ2-1
size: .
length: 15

CDR3: CASSLAGGLGEQFF
DNA: TGTGCCAGCAGCCTAGCGGGAGGGCTTGGTGAGCAGTTCTTC
D: TRBD2
V: TRBV6-4
J: TRBJ2-1
size: many
length: 14

CDR3: CASSLFLTGTGRYTEAFF
DNA: TGTGCCAGCAGCTTATTTCTTACCGGGACAGGGAGATACACTGAAGCTTTCTTT
D: TRBD1
V: TRBV7-6
J: TRBJ1-1
size: many
length: 18

CDR3: CASSLGVGSEAFF
DNA: TGTGCCAGCAGCCTGGGGGTAGGATCTGAAGCTTTCTTT
D: .
V: TRBV7-9
J: TRBJ1-1
size: .
length: 13

CDR3: CASARDSRTGELFF
DNA: TGCGCCAGCGCCCGGGACAGTCGCACCGGGGAGCTGTTTTTT
D: TRBD1
V: TRBV10-2
J: TRBJ2-2
size: once
length: 14

CDR3: CASSEVDRTYEQYF
DNA: TGTGCCAGCAGTGAAGTTGACAGAACCTACGAGCAGTACTTC
D: .
V: TRBV6-1
J: TRBJ2-7
size: .
length: 14

CDR3: CASSETGFADTQYF
DNA: TGTGCCAGTAGTGAAACAGGGTTTGCAGATACGCAGTATTTT
D: .
V: TRBV19
J: TRBJ2-3
size: .
length: 14

CDR3: CASSINSEQFF
DNA: TGCGCCAGCAGCATAAACAGTGAGCAGTTCTTC
D: .
V: TRBV5-1
J: TRBJ2-1
size: .
length: 11

CDR3: CASRRTGTYEQYF
DNA: TGTGCCAGCAGACGGACAGGGACCTACGAGCAGTACTTC
D: TRBD1
V: TRBV27
J: TRBJ2-7
size: few
length: 13

CDR3: CASTKRRPHSNQPQHF
DNA: TGTGCCAGCACCAAGAGACGGCCTCATAGCAATCAGCCCCAGCATTTT
D: .
V: TRBV21-1
J: TRBJ1-5
size: once
length: 16

CDR3: CASSPGLAGDEQYF
DNA: TGCGCCAGCAGCCCGGGACTAGCGGGAGACGAGCAGTACTTC
D: TRBD2
V: TRBV5-1
J: TRBJ2-7
size: .
length: 14

CDR3: CASSLNGQNSNQPQHF
DNA: TGTGCCAGCAGCTTAAATGGTCAAAATAGCAATCAGCCCCAGCATTTT
D: .
V: TRBV7-2
J: TRBJ1-5
size: .
length: 16

CDR3: CASSQFKGSANEQYF
DNA: TGCGCCAGCAGCCAATTCAAAGGATCCGCCAACGAGCAGTACTTC
D: .
V: TRBV4-1
J: TRBJ2-7
size: .
length: 15

CDR3: CASSESNWPGVNTEAFF
DNA: TGCGCCAGCAGTGAGTCGAACTGGCCAGGAGTGAACACTGAAGCTTTCTTT
D: .
V: TRBV10-1
J: TRBJ1-1
size: .
length: 17

CDR3: CASSPGSGGSNQPQHF
DNA: TGTGCCAGCTCACCTGGGTCAGGGGGCAGCAATCAGCCCCAGCATTTT
D: TRBD1
V: TRBV18
J: TRBJ1-5
size: .
length: 16

CDR3: CASSGDFRDTQYF
DNA: TGTGCCAGCAGTGGGGACTTTCGAGATACGCAGTATTTT
D: .
V: TRBV6-1
J: TRBJ2-3
size: .
length: 13

CDR3: CCASGSDTQYF
DNA: TGTTGTGCTAGCGGGTCAGATACGCAGTATTTT
D: TRBD2
V: TRBV30
J: TRBJ2-3
size: .
length: 11

CDR3: CASSQGPASGVTDTQYF
DNA: TGCGCCAGCAGCCAAGGTCCAGCTAGCGGGGTCACAGATACGCAGTATTTT
D: TRBD2
V: TRBV4-3
J: TRBJ2-3
size: .
length: 17

CDR3: CATSALASGNTIYF
DNA: TGTGCCACCTCGGCATTGGCCTCTGGAAACACCATATATTTT
D: .
V: TRBV10-3
J: TRBJ1-3
size: few
length: 14

CDR3: CASSLIAGAYNEQFF
DNA: TGTGCCAGCAGCTTAATAGCGGGAGCCTACAATGAGCAGTTCTTC
D: TRBD2
V: TRBV7-3
J: TRBJ2-1
size: .
length: 15

CDR3: CASRRPFSGANVLTF
DNA: TGTGCCAGCAGGAGACCGTTCTCTGGGGCCAACGTCCTGACTTTC
D: .
V: TRBV11-2
J: TRBJ2-6
size: .
length: 15

CDR3: CASSPEGTRGYNEQFF
DNA: TGTGCCAGCAGCCCCGAAGGCACAAGGGGCTACAATGAGCAGTTCTTC
D: .
V: TRBV4-2
J: TRBJ2-1
size: few
length: 16

CDR3: CASSYWTSGPNEQFF
DNA: TGTGCCAGCAGTTACTGGACTAGCGGCCCCAATGAGCAGTTCTTC
D: TRBD2
V: TRBV6-5
J: TRBJ2-1
size: .
length: 15

CDR3: CASSSGLAVTDTQYF
DNA: TGTGCCAGCAGTTCGGGCCTAGCGGTTACAGATACGCAGTATTTT
D: TRBD2
V: TRBV6-5
J: TRBJ2-3
size: many
length: 15

CDR3: CASSLAGSYNEQFF
DNA: TGCGCCAGCAGCTTAGCGGGATCCTACAATGAGCAGTTCTTC
D: TRBD2
V: TRBV5-1
J: TRBJ2-1
size: .
length: 14

CDR3: CASSPLAGAYNEQFF
DNA: TGTGCCAGCAGCCCCCTAGCGGGAGCCTACAATGAGCAGTTCTTC
D: TRBD2
V: TRBV7-2
J: TRBJ2-1
size: .
length: 15

CDR3: CASSSRGNTEAFF
DNA: TGCGCCAGCAGTAGCAGGGGGAACACTGAAGCTTTCTTT
D: .
V: TRBV10-1
J: TRBJ1-1
size: .
length: 13

CDR3: CASSPPGLAGFVYF
DNA: TGTGCCAGCAGCCCCCCCGGACTAGCGGGCTTTGTGTACTTC
D: TRBD2
V: TRBV7-8
J: TRBJ2-7
size: .
length: 14

CDR3: CASTPDRWNTEAFF
DNA: TGTGCCAGCACCCCGGACAGGTGGAACACTGAAGCTTTCTTT
D: TRBD1
V: TRBV11-2
J: TRBJ1-1
size: .
length: 14

CDR3: CASSLLGQVPWAFF
DNA: TGTGCCAGCAGTTTATTGGGACAAGTCCCTTGGGCTTTCTTT
D: .
V: TRBV28
J: TRBJ1-1
size: .
length: 14

CDR3: CAISESSGTRLDLFF
DNA: TGTGCCATCAGTGAGTCATCCGGGACAAGGCTTGATCTGTTTTTT
D: .
V: TRBV10-3
J: TRBJ1-4
size: once
length: 15

CDR3: CARGDRINYNEQFF
DNA: TGTGCCAGGGGGGACAGGATTAATTACAATGAGCAGTTCTTC
D: TRBD1
V: TRBV27
J: TRBJ2-1
size: .
length: 14

CDR3: CASSRLAGGPDTQYF
DNA: TGTGCCAGTAGCCGACTAGCGGGAGGGCCCGATACGCAGTATTTT
D: TRBD2
V: TRBV19
J: TRBJ2-3
size: .
length: 15

CDR3: CASSRNRERGGEQYF
DNA: TGTGCCAGCAGCCGAAATCGAGAAAGGGGGGGCGAGCAGTACTTC
D: .
V: TRBV7-8
J: TRBJ2-7
size: few
length: 15

CDR3: CASSPPGQGVAGELFF
DNA: TGTGCCAGCAGCCCTCCGGGACAGGGAGTTGCCGGGGAGCTGTTTTTT
D: TRBD1
V: TRBV5-4
J: TRBJ2-2
size: few
length: 16

CDR3: CASSPKTAKGYEQYF
DNA: TGTGCCAGCAGCCCAAAAACAGCGAAAGGATACGAGCAGTACTTC
D: .
V: TRBV7-9
J: TRBJ2-7
size: many
length: 15

CDR3: CASSLTGLAGANVLTF
DNA: TGTGCCAGCTCACTGACAGGGCTCGCTGGGGCCAACGTCCTGACTTTC
D: TRBD1
V: TRBV18
J: TRBJ2-6
size: .
length: 16

CDR3: CASSPPSGRQETQYF
DNA: TGTGCCAGCTCACCGCCTAGCGGAAGACAAGAGACCCAGTACTTC
D: TRBD2
V: TRBV18
J: TRBJ2-5
size: .
length: 15